Sequencing of this T cell receptor (beta chain) was carried out in a study of blood T cell repertoires in COVID-19 (dated by TCRdb to 2020 to 2022). Some background on the complete study: Samples covering the acute and convalescent phases of COVID-19 were provided by collaborators in the United States, Italy and Spain. The prospective study material was composed of cDNA or gDNA derived from T cells, B-cell-depleted T cells, or PBMCs. The dataset comprised deeply sampled blood TCRbeta repertoires from subjects exposed to, actively infected with, or recovered from COVID-19. The repertoires were released in a freely available public database intended as a resource for research on the immune response to SARS-CoV-2. The samples were drawn from the first 160 participants of the ongoing ImmuneRACE study and from under 1,500 subjects provided by 6 global collaborators. The sample metadata nearly always contained a de-identified subject ID, COVID-19 status, age in years and sex. Where HLA class I and class II types were available, the types were taken from metadata supplied by the sample provider, not from assay-based typing.

TCRbeta CDR3 regions were amplified from genomic DNA by means of the immunoSEQ Assay, a bias-controlled multiplex PCR. The paper's data handling went like this. Within the assay, amplification of reference gene primers was used to estimate how many nucleated cells each sample contained. To quantify the absolute abundance of each unique TCRbeta CDR3 rearrangement, sequence reads were collapsed and filtered. For each sample, productive Simpson clonality was calculated as the square root of Simpson's diversity index across productive rearrangements. Entries here come from immuneACCESS through TCRdb and include only in-frame sequences with V and J called. Some clones fail to appear in such tables; in the studies checked, an unresolved V gene covers under half of the shortfall, and the cause of the remainder is unknown. The V and J calls and clone size were taken over from that table, and D and trimming were inferred from the DNA. The sample table contains approximately 89,000 clones; only one count was recorded for about 83% of them. The ten largest clones capture over 5.5% of the sample.

Here is what the overall study found, with its caveats: The quantity of clinical and demographic metadata differed by source and by participant and was supplied without curation.

Notes on this clone: It lacks a known antigen. No base-level quality is on record; no much larger clone is a single base apart.

At one collaborating source in Seattle, patients were enrolled during active infection and were followed longitudinally through the course of disease. Whole blood was collected in K2EDTA tubes by collaborating institutions according to the institutions' own protocols. For TCRbeta analysis, collaborators shipped samples as frozen whole blood, isolated PBMCs, or DNA extracted from either of those sample types. The CDR3 spans 16 residues, from the cysteine through the phenylalanine. This entry keeps only the CDR3 DNA: 48 bases, framed from base 1. The germline V end is reduced by 4 bases and the J end by 0 bases; junction bases left unmatched: 5. Looking up the germline V gene yields CDR1 LGHNA and CDR2 YSLEER.

The sample was peripheral blood. The V gene is TRBV4-3 and the J gene is TRBJ2-3; the central 9 bases match TRBD1. This receptor was obtained from a man aged 70 or older with COVID-19, enrolled during active disease. The DNA sequence is given as TGCGCCAGCAGCCTTGGGGACAGGGCTAGCACAGATACGCAGTATTTT. This gives the protein CASSLGDRASTDTQYF.